This T cell receptor beta chain was found in a study of ipilimumab plus nivolumab after autologous stem cell transplantation. V was trimmed by 1 base and J by 6 bases, leaving 12 bases between them. The length of the CDR3 is 14 residues. CDR1 SGHTS and CDR2 YDEGEE come from the germline V gene. The table came from immunoSEQ multiplex PCR; TCRdb's copy has only in-frame clones and leaves some out. Here the sample spans 40,000 to 45,000 clones, about 91% being singletons. This clonotype was sampled from a male donor with multiple myeloma. The sample in question was PBMCs, obtained in a trial of ipilimumab plus nivolumab as post-transplant consolidation. The J gene is TRBJ2-3, the V gene TRBV5-8; D might be TRBD1 (6 bases). CDR3 bases: TGTGCCAGCAGCTTGTCCCAGGGGCGGGATACGCAGTATTTT. It translates to CASSLSQGRDTQYF. The full variable domain, with the rest looked up from reference TRBV5-8 and TRBJ2-3, is EAGVTQSPTHLIKTRGQQATLRCSPISGHTSVYWYQQALGLGLQFLLWYDEGEERNRGNFPPRFSGRQFPNYSSELNVNALELEDSALYLCASSLSQGRDTQYFGPGTRLTVL.